This entry concerns a single T cell receptor beta chain. Its antigen is unknown. The sample is drawn from a study of T cell responses to AZD1222 COVID-19 vaccine. Findings and limits, study-wide: Donor demographics were predominantly white British with a female majority; clonal diversity may be underestimated. Baseline testing showed seropositivity in only a handful of AZD1222 recipients. Of spike-specific TCRs, nearly half reportedly target regions left unmutated in variants.

Some clones are missing from TCRdb's copy, which holds only in-frame ones; the method was immunoSEQ multiplex PCR. Counted here are about 130,000 clones, 80% to 95% occurring once; the ten biggest clones make up roughly 1%. V was cut by 1 base and J by 3 bases, with 10 bases left in between. Looked up from germline, CDR1 is SGHRS and CDR2 is YFSETQ. The CDR3 consists of 14 residues. V usage is TRBV5-1 and J usage is TRBJ2-5, with a tentative D call TRBD1 (5 bases). The sample consisted of peripheral blood, taken 28 days after the second AZD1222 dose. The source of this sequence is an adult who received the AZD1222 COVID-19 vaccine. CDR3 amino acids: CASSLNQGKETQYF. CDR3 nucleotides: TGCGCCAGCAGCTTGAACCAGGGAAAAGAGACCCAGTACTTC.